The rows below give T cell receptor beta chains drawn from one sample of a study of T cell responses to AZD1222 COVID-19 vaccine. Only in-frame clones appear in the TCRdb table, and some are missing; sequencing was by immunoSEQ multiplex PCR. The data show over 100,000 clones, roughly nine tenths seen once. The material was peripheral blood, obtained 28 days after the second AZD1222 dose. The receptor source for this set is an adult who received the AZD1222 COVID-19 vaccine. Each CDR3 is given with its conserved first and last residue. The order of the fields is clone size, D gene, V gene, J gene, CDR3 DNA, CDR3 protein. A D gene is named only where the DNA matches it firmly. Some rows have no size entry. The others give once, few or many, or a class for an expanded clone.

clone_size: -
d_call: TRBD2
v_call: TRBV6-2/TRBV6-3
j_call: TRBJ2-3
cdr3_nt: TGTGCCAGCAGTTACGAGGGACTAGGAACAGATACGCAGTATTTT
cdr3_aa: CASSYEGLGTDTQYF

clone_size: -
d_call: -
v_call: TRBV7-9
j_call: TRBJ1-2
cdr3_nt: TGTGCCAGCAGCTTAGCGCTGGGGCGGAGGGATGGCTACACCTTC
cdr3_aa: CASSLALGRRDGYTF

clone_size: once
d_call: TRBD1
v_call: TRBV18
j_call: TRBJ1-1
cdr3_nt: TGTGCCAGCTCACCACAGGGGGCGAGGGCTGAAGCTTTCTTT
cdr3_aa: CASSPQGARAEAFF

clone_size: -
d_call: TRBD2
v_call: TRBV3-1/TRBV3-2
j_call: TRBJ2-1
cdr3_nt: TGTGCCAGCAGCCCCTTCCTAGCGGGGGGGCCAAATGAGCAGTTCTTC
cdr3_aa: CASSPFLAGGPNEQFF

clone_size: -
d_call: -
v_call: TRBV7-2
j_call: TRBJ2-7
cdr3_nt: TGTGCCAGCAGTCGTTATCTGGGCGAGCAGTACTTC
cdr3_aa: CASSRYLGEQYF

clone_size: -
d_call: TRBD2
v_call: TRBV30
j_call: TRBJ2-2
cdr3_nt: TGTGCCTGGAGTGTCGGGGGGGGGCGGCCCGGGGAGCTGTTTTTT
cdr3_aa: CAWSVGGGRPGELFF

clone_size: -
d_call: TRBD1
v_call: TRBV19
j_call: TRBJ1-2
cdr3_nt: TGTGCCAGCACAATCCGGGACAGGGGAGCCTATGGCTACACCTTC
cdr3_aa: CASTIRDRGAYGYTF

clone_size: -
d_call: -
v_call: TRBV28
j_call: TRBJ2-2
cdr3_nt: TGTGCCAGCAGTAAGGGGGGAAGGGAACTGTTTTTT
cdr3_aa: CASSKGGRELFF

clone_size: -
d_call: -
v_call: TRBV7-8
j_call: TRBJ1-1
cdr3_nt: TGTGCCAGCAGCTTAGTTGTATTGGGGAGGAACACTGAAGCTTTCTTT
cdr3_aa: CASSLVVLGRNTEAFF

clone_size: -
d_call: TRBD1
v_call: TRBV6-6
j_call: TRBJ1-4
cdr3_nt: TGTGCCAGCAGTTCGGGACAGCGTAATGAAAAACTGTTTTTT
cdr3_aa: CASSSGQRNEKLFF

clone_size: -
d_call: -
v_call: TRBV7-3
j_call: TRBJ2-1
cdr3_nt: TGTGCCAGCAGCTTAGGTGGTAAGCAGTTCTTC
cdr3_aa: CASSLGGKQFF

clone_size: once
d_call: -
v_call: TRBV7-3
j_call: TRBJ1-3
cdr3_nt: TGTGCCAGCAGCTTAGGTGGGGGCTCTGGAAACACCATATATTTT
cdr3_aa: CASSLGGGSGNTIYF

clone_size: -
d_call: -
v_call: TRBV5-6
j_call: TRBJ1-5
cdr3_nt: TGTGCCAGCAGCGTCTACAGGGTTACTAGCAATCAGCCCCAGCATTTT
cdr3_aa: CASSVYRVTSNQPQHF

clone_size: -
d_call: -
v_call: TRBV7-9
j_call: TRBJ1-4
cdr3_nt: TGTGCCAGCAGCTTAGGGCCCGGGGAAAAACTGTTTTTT
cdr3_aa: CASSLGPGEKLFF

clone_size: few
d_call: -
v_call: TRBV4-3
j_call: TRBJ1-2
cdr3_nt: TGCGCCAGCAGCCAAGAGGGGGGGCCGGGCATAATGCGCTACACCTTC
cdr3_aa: CASSQEGGPGIMRYTF

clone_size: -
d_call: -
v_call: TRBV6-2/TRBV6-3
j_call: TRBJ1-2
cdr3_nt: TGTGCCAGCAGTTATGGTGGCAGGAACTATGGCTACACCTTC
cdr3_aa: CASSYGGRNYGYTF

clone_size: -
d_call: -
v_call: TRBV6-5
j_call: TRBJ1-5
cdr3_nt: TGTGCCAGCAGTTTGTCCCTCGGGCAGCCCCAGCATTTT
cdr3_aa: CASSLSLGQPQHF

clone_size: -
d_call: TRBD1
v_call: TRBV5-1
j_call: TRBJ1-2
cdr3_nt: TGCGCCAGCAGCTCACGGACAGGGAACTATGGCTACACCTTC
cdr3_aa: CASSSRTGNYGYTF

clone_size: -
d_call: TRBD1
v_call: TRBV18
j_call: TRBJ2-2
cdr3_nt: TGTGCCAGCTCGCAACCCGGGACAGGGCGAACCGGGGAGCTGTTTTTT
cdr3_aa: CASSQPGTGRTGELFF

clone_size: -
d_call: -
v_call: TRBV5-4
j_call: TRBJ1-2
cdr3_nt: TGTGCCAGCAGCTTGGACCGGGGAGGGTATGGCTACACCTTC
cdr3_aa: CASSLDRGGYGYTF

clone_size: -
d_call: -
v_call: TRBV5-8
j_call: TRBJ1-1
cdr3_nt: TGTGCCAGCAGCTTGGAAGGTGTGAACACTGAAGCTTTCTTT
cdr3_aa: CASSLEGVNTEAFF

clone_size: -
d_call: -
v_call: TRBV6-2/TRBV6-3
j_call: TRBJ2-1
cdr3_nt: TGTGCCAGCAGTTACCCTTGGGGACGGACTGGCGGTGAGCAGTTCTTC
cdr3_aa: CASSYPWGRTGGEQFF

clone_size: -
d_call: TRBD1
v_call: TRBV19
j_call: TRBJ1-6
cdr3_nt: TGTGCCAGTAGTGTGAGGACAGGGGGTGGCCCTCAGTCACCCCTCCACTTT
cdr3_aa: CASSVRTGGGPQSPLHF

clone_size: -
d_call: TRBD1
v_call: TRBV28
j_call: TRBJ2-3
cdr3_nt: TGTGCCAGCAGTAAGAACAGGGGGCTAGGGAGTACGCAGTATTTT
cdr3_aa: CASSKNRGLGSTQYF

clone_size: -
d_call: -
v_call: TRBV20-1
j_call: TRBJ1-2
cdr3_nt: TGCAGTGCTATACAGGGTGGTGGCTACACCTTC
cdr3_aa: CSAIQGGGYTF

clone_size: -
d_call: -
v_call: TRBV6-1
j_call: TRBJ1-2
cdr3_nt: TGTGCCAGCAGTGAAGAGGACGCAAACTATGGCTACACCTTC
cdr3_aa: CASSEEDANYGYTF

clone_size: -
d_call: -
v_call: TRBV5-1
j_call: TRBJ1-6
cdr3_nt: TGCGCCAGCAGCCTTATGCAGGGGATAGATTCACCCCTCCACTTT
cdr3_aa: CASSLMQGIDSPLHF

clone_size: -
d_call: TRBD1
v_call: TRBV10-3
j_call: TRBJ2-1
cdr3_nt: TGTGCCATCAGTGAAGGGACAGATTACAATGAGCAGTTCTTC
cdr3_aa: CAISEGTDYNEQFF

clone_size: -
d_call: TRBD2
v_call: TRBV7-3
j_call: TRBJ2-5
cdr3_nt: TGTGCCAGCAGCCCCCTAGGACTAGCCGGGGAGACCCAGTACTTC
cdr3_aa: CASSPLGLAGETQYF

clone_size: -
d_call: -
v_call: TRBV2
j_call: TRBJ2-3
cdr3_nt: TGTGCCAGCAGTGATTTGGGCCCAGATACGCAGTATTTT
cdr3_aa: CASSDLGPDTQYF

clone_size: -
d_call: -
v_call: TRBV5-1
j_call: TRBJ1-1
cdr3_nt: TGCGCCAGCAGTCTGGGGAGCACTGAAGCTTTCTTT
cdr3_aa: CASSLGSTEAFF

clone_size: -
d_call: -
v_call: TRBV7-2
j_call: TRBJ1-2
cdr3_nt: TGTGCCAGCAGCCCCGACGGACAGTATGGCTACACCTTC
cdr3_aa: CASSPDGQYGYTF

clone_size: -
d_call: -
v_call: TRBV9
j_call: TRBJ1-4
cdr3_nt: TGTGCCAGCAGCGCCGACTTGTACCCTGAAAAACTGTTTTTT
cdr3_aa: CASSADLYPEKLFF

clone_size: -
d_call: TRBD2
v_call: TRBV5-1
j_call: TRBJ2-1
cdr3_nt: TGCGCCAGCAGCTTTGGACTAGCGGGGGGGTACCTCTACAATGAGCAGTTCTTC
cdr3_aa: CASSFGLAGGYLYNEQFF

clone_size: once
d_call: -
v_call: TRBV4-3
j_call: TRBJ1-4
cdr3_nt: TGCGCCAGCAGCCAAGAGTTCCACAGCACAACTAATGAAAAACTGTTTTTT
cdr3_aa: CASSQEFHSTTNEKLFF

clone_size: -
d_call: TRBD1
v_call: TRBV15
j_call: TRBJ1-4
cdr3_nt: TGTGCCACCAGCAGAGAGGGACAGAATTATAATGAAAAACTGTTTTTT
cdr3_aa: CATSREGQNYNEKLFF

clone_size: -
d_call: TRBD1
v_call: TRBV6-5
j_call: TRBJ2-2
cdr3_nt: TGTGCCAACAGGGGTAACACCGGGGAGCTGTTTTTT
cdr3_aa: CANRGNTGELFF

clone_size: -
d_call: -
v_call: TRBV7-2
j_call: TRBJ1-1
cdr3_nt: TGTGCCAGCAGCTTCGGTTCCGCAGGGATTAACACTGAAGCTTTCTTT
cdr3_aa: CASSFGSAGINTEAFF

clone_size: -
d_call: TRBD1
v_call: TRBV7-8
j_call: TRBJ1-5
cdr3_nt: TGTGCCAGCAGCCCGACAGGGGGGTTTAATCAGCCCCAGCATTTT
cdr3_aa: CASSPTGGFNQPQHF

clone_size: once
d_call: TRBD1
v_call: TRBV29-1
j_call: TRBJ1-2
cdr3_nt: TGCAGCGTTGGACAGGGGGGGAACTATGGCTACACCTTC
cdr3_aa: CSVGQGGNYGYTF

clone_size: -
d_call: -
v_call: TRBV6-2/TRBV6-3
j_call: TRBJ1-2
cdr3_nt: TGTGCCAGCAGTCCCACAGAGACCTATGGCTACACCTTC
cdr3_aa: CASSPTETYGYTF

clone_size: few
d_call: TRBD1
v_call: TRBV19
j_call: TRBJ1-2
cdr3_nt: TGTGCCAGTAGTTCGCAGACAGGGGACTATGGCTACACCTTC
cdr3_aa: CASSSQTGDYGYTF

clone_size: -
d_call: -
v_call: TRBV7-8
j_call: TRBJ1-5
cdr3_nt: TGTGCCAGCAGCCCCGCAGGGAGCAATCAGCCCCAGCATTTT
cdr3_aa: CASSPAGSNQPQHF

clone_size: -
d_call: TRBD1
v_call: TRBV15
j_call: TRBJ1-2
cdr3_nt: TGTGCCACCAGCGGGGACAGGGGGTATGGCTACACCTTC
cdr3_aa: CATSGDRGYGYTF

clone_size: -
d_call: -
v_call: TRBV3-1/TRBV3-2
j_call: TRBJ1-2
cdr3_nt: TGTGCCAGCAGCCCCCACGGTGCAGTTAGTTGGATCACCTTC
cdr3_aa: CASSPHGAVSWITF

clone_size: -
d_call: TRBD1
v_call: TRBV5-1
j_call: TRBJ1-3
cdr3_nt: TGCGCCAGCAGCTTGGCCGGGACAGGTGGAAACACCATATATTTT
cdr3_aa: CASSLAGTGGNTIYF

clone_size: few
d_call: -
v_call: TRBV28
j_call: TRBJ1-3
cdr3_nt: TGTGCCAGCAGGTCTACAGTAAACACCATATATTTT
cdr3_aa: CASRSTVNTIYF

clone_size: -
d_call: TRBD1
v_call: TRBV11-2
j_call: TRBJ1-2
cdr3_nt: TGTGCCAGCAGCGGGGGGACAGGGCTGCGAAACTATGGCTACACCTTC
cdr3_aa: CASSGGTGLRNYGYTF